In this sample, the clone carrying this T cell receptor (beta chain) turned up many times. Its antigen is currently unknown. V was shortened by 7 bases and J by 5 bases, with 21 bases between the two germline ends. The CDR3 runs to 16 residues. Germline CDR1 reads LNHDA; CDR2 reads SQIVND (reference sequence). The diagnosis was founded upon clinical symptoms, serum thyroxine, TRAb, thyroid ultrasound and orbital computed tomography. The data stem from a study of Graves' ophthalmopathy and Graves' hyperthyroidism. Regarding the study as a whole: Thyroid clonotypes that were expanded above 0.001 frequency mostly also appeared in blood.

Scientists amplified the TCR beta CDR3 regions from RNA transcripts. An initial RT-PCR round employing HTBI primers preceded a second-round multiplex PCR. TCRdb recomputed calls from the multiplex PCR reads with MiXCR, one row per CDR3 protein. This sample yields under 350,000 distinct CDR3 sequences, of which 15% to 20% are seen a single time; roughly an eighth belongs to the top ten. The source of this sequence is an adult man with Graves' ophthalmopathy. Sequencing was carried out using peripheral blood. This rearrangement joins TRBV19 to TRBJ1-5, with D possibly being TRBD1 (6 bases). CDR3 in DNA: TGTGCCAGTACCCCAATGGGGGCTGGATGGGATCAGCCCCAGCATTTT. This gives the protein CASTPMGAGWDQPQHF.